These T cell receptor beta chains were read from a single sample in a study of Ad26.COV2.S vaccination and SARS-CoV-2 variants. Here immunoSEQ multiplex PCR was the method, and the copy in TCRdb shows in-frame clones only, minus some. The table records some 330,000 clones, about nine tenths of them present only once. The sample was peripheral blood, taken in a trial of Ad26.COV2.S vaccine versus placebo. The receptors stem from a person aged 18-60 years who received the Ad26.COV2.S COVID-19 vaccine or a placebo. Both conserved end residues are part of each CDR3. D genes are given only for firm matches. Size is stated for part of the rows, as once, few or many counts, or as a class when the clone is expanded.

cdr3_length j_call v_call clone_size d_call cdr3_nt cdr3_aa
14 TRBJ1-1 TRBV5-5 once NA TGTGCCAGCAGCTTGTTTGACAGCAACACTGAAGCTTTCTTT CASSLFDSNTEAFF
17 TRBJ2-1 TRBV4-1 NA NA TGCGCCAGCAGTACCCTCACTGGGGTAGCGGCCTACAATGAGCAGTTCTTC CASSTLTGVAAYNEQFF
15 TRBJ2-1 TRBV10-1 once NA TGCGCCAGTGCTGGCCAGGTTATGGGCAGCTATGAGCAGTTCTTC CASAGQVMGSYEQFF
18 TRBJ1-2 TRBV13 NA TRBD1 TGTGCCAGCAGCATCAGGGGGGGGTACATCCATAAGAACTATGGCTACACCTTC CASSIRGGYIHKNYGYTF
15 TRBJ1-2 TRBV4-1 NA NA TGCGCCAGCAGCCAAGATGGAGCTTTCAACTATGGCTACACCTTC CASSQDGAFNYGYTF
11 TRBJ1-2 TRBV23-1 NA NA TGCGCCAGCAGGAAGATGGGAGGCTACACCTTC CASRKMGGYTF
13 TRBJ2-5 TRBV6-5 NA NA TGTGCCAGCAGTAGGATCGAGTTCGAGACCCAGTACTTC CASSRIEFETQYF
12 TRBJ1-2 TRBV9 NA NA TGTGCCAGCAGCGGGACACAATATGGCTACACCTTC CASSGTQYGYTF
16 TRBJ2-5 TRBV4-3 NA TRBD2 TGCGCCAGCAGCCAAGAGACTAGCGGGAACCAAGAGACCCAGTACTTC CASSQETSGNQETQYF
15 TRBJ2-2 TRBV5-6 once NA TGTGCCAGCAGCCCGGAAAATAGGAGATTTGGGGAGCTGTTTTTT CASSPENRRFGELFF
15 TRBJ2-7 TRBV5-1 NA NA TGCGCCAGCAGCTCCGCCGGGGCAGTCGTAAACGAGCAGTACTTC CASSSAGAVVNEQYF
12 TRBJ1-5 TRBV6-2/TRBV6-3 NA NA TGTGCCAGCAGTTCCACTTATCAGCCCCAGCATTTT CASSSTYQPQHF
16 TRBJ2-3 TRBV4-3 NA NA TGCGCCAGCAGCCAAGGGCCCCCCCCTCGCACAGATACGCAGTATTTT CASSQGPPPRTDTQYF
11 TRBJ2-7 TRBV5-4 NA NA TGTGCCAGCAGCTTATCGGCCGAGCAGTACTTC CASSLSAEQYF
12 TRBJ1-2 TRBV2 NA NA TGTGCCAGCAGTGAAGCCCAGTATGGCTACACCTTC CASSEAQYGYTF
15 TRBJ2-3 TRBV28 NA TRBD1 TGTGCCAGCAGTGGATCGGACAGGGCGACAGATACGCAGTATTTT CASSGSDRATDTQYF
15 TRBJ1-2 TRBV7-8 few TRBD1 TGTGCCAGCAGCCGACAGGGACTAGCTAACTATGGCTACACCTTC CASSRQGLANYGYTF
19 TRBJ2-2 TRBV4-3 once TRBD2 TGCGCCAGCAGCCAAGCCTTACCCGGGACTAGCGCAAACACCGGGGAGCTGTTTTTT CASSQALPGTSANTGELFF
14 TRBJ1-1 TRBV30 NA TRBD1 TGTGCCTGGAGGGCTACAGGGGTGAACACTGAAGCTTTCTTT CAWRATGVNTEAFF
14 TRBJ1-2 TRBV6-5 NA NA TGTGCCAGCAGCGGGACGGACGAAAACTATGGCTACACCTTC CASSGTDENYGYTF
12 TRBJ1-2 TRBV7-9 many NA TGTGCCAGCAGCTTAGAGGGGTATGGCTACACCTTC CASSLEGYGYTF
20 TRBJ2-1 TRBV4-2 NA TRBD2 TGTGCCAGCAGCCAAGCAGGGTTCGGGACTAGCGGGAGGTCCTACAATGAGCAGTTCTTC CASSQAGFGTSGRSYNEQFF
13 TRBJ1-4 TRBV30 NA NA TGTGCCTGGAGTTCAGGGGTGGGTGAAAAACTGTTTTTT CAWSSGVGEKLFF
12 TRBJ2-2 TRBV30 few NA TGTGCCTGGACTAGTCCCACCGGGGAGCTGTTTTTT CAWTSPTGELFF
14 TRBJ1-1 TRBV4-1 NA NA TGCGCCAGCAGCCAACCGGCTCGTAGGGCTGAAGCTTTCTTT CASSQPARRAEAFF
12 TRBJ2-5 TRBV11-2 NA NA TGTGCCAGCAGCCGCGGAGAAGAGACCCAGTACTTC CASSRGEETQYF
14 TRBJ2-5 TRBV5-1 NA NA TGCGCCAGCAGCTTGTCCCCAGGGCAAGAGACCCAGTACTTC CASSLSPGQETQYF
24 TRBJ2-1 TRBV6-6 NA TRBD2 TGTGCCAGCAGTCTACCGACGCGGACTAGCGGGAGTTCTTGGGCTGTCGGCTCCTACAATGAGCAGTTCTTC CASSLPTRTSGSSWAVGSYNEQFF
16 TRBJ2-3 TRBV4-1 NA TRBD1 TGCGCCAGCGGCGCTTGGACAGGGGTTACCACAGATACGCAGTATTTT CASGAWTGVTTDTQYF
13 TRBJ2-4 TRBV28 NA NA TGTGCCAGCAGACCAGGGGCCAAAAACATTCAGTACTTC CASRPGAKNIQYF
16 TRBJ2-7 TRBV28 NA TRBD2 TGTGCCAGCAGTTCCTTTCTAGCGGGGGGTCTCTACGAGCAGTACTTC CASSSFLAGGLYEQYF
12 TRBJ1-1 TRBV6-2/TRBV6-3 NA NA TGTGCCAGCAGCCGGACAATACCCGAAGCTTTCTTT CASSRTIPEAFF
13 TRBJ2-1 TRBV5-5 NA NA TGTGCCAGCAGCCCTAATTGGTACAATGAGCAGTTCTTC CASSPNWYNEQFF
17 TRBJ1-1 TRBV1 NA NA TGCACCAGCAGCCAAGAAGGGGTACAGGGGTGTGGCACTGAAGCTTTCTTT CTSSQEGVQGCGTEAFF
16 TRBJ1-6 TRBV5-1 NA TRBD1 TGCGCCAGCAGCTTGGTTGCAGGGGGCTTTGGTTCACCCCTCCACTTT CASSLVAGGFGSPLHF
15 TRBJ1-1 TRBV4-2 once NA TGTGCCAGCAGCCTGCAGGGAGAGGGGTTCACTGAAGCTTTCTTT CASSLQGEGFTEAFF
15 TRBJ1-2 TRBV4-1 NA NA TGCGCCAGCAGCCAAGACAGGACCCCCTACTATGGCTACACCTTC CASSQDRTPYYGYTF
13 TRBJ2-5 TRBV29-1 once TRBD2 TGCAGCGTCCCTAGCGGGGATCAAGAGACCCAGTACTTC CSVPSGDQETQYF
16 TRBJ1-3 TRBV7-6 NA NA TGTGCCAGCAGCTTAGCGCTGGTCGGATCTGGAAACACCATATATTTT CASSLALVGSGNTIYF
14 TRBJ1-6 TRBV11-2 NA TRBD1 TGTGCCAGCAGCTTGGGGACAGCAAATTCACCCCTCCACTTT CASSLGTANSPLHF
16 TRBJ1-2 TRBV7-9 NA NA TGTGCCAGCAGCCAATTAACAGGGAGCAAGTGGGATGGCTACACCTTC CASSQLTGSKWDGYTF
15 TRBJ2-5 TRBV3-1/TRBV3-2 NA TRBD2 TGTGCCAGCAGCCAAAGCGGGGGGGCGTCAGAGACCCAGTACTTC CASSQSGGASETQYF
14 TRBJ1-1 TRBV11-1 few NA TGTGCCAGCAGCCCGGCGGGCCCGAACACTGAAGCTTTCTTT CASSPAGPNTEAFF
20 TRBJ2-1 TRBV30 NA TRBD2 TGTGCCTGGAGTTTGGTAACGGGACTAGCGGCATCGAGCTCCTACAATGAGCAGTTCTTC CAWSLVTGLAASSSYNEQFF
13 TRBJ1-2 TRBV14 NA NA TGTGCCAGCAGCCAAGTACGGGGTAGTGGCTACACCTTC CASSQVRGSGYTF
17 TRBJ1-1 TRBV23-1 NA NA TGCGCCAGCAGTCAACCACGCCGGGCAGGGGAGTCCACTGAAGCTTTCTTT CASSQPRRAGESTEAFF
16 TRBJ1-5 TRBV6-6 NA NA TGTGCCAGCAGTTACTCTGGAGGGAACGAGAATCAGCCCCAGCATTTT CASSYSGGNENQPQHF
15 TRBJ2-5 TRBV7-2 NA TRBD1 TGTGCCAGCAGCTTACCGACAGGGCTAAAAGAGACCCAGTACTTC CASSLPTGLKETQYF
11 TRBJ2-1 TRBV11-3 few NA TGTGCCAGCAGCTTAGAAGGTGAGCAGTTCTTC CASSLEGEQFF
18 TRBJ2-1 TRBV6-1 NA TRBD2 TGTGCCAGCAGTGTCACCCCGGGACTAGCGGAGGGGTACAATGAGCAGTTCTTC CASSVTPGLAEGYNEQFF
12 TRBJ2-1 TRBV12-3/TRBV12-4 few NA TGTGCCAGCAGTTTGGGGGCCTCGAAGGAGTTCTTC CASSLGASKEFF
14 TRBJ1-1 TRBV27 NA NA TGTGCCAGCGCATCAAGGGTTATGAACACTGAAGCTTTCTTT CASASRVMNTEAFF
16 TRBJ2-1 TRBV27 NA TRBD1 TGTGCCACTCAGAGGAGACAGGGGTTGGACTACAATGAGCAGTTCTTC CATQRRQGLDYNEQFF
14 TRBJ2-3 TRBV6-5 NA NA TGTGCCAGCAGTTACCCCGGACTCTCGGATACGCAGTATTTT CASSYPGLSDTQYF
16 TRBJ2-7 TRBV10-3 NA TRBD1 TGTGCCATCAGTGAGTCGGACAGGGGGGCCCGTGGGGAGCAGTACTTC CAISESDRGARGEQYF
15 TRBJ1-2 TRBV5-5 NA TRBD1 TGTGCCAGCAGCTGGACAGGGGAGACTGACTATGGCTACACCTTC CASSWTGETDYGYTF